One and the same sample provided the 16 T cell receptor beta chains below, sequenced in a study of CD8 T cells in ankylosing spondylitis. Findings and caveats of the study: Typical of ankylosing spondylitis blood, it appeared, was a TCR beta motif of seven to nine highly homologous variants.

A single record per CDR3 protein comes from TCRdb applying MiXCR to the 5' RACE reads. The sample lists a few hundred thousand distinct CDR3 sequences; approximately 20% were seen once. These receptors lack a known antigen. Sequencing was done on a sample of blood, either unsorted or a sorted T cell fraction (not recorded which). The receptor source for this set is a male donor with ankylosing spondylitis.

This clonotype was detected only a few times. The genes are TRBV20-1 and TRBJ1-6; maybe TRBD1 (5 bases). There are 13 residues in the CDR3. CDR1 and CDR2 from the germline V gene are DFQATT and SNEGSKA (reference sequence). The V gene lost 3 bases and the J gene lost 10 bases, with 13 bases spanning the gap. The CDR3 here is CSARAQGQSPLHF. The CDR3 coding sequence is TGCAGTGCTAGGGCCCAGGGCCAATCACCCCTCCACTTT.

The chain combines TRBV28 with TRBJ2-7, with 7 nucleotides matching TRBD2. V was clipped by 9 bases and J by 0 bases; unmatched bases: 8. Germline assignment: CDR1 MDHEN and CDR2 SYDVKM. CDR3 length equals 14 residues. The CDR3 is CASEIAGRSYEQYF. CDR3 DNA: TGTGCCAGTGAAATAGCGGGCCGCTCCTACGAGCAGTACTTC.

V is TRBV18 and J is TRBJ1-4; D may be TRBD1 (5 bases). Trimming shortened V by 4 bases and J by 7 bases, and 19 bases separated the two germline ends. CDR3 length: 16 amino acids. Germline assignment: CDR1 KGHSH and CDR2 LQKENI. CDR3 nucleotides: TGTGCCAGCTCACGTTCCGGTGGGGCGCGTGGTGAAAAACTGTTTTTT. This encodes CASSRSGGARGEKLFF.

The rearrangement uses TRBV20-1 and TRBJ1-5; no clear D gene. The germline V gene encodes CDR1 DFQATT and CDR2 SNEGSKA (reference sequence). CDR3 length: 16 residues. Trimming took 4 bases from V and 2 from J, leaving 18 bases between them. The CDR3 reads CSATGPPKGRNQPQHF. In nucleotides, the CDR3 is TGCAGTGCTACCGGGCCGCCCAAAGGTCGCAATCAGCCCCAGCATTTT.

This chain uses TRBV5-1 with TRBJ2-2, with 11 bases identical to TRBD2. Trimming at V came to 4 bases and at J to 5 bases, leaving 7 bases not matched to a gene. Germline assignment: CDR1 SGHRS and CDR2 YFSETQ. The CDR3 has 16 residues. CDR3 coding DNA: TGCGCCAGCAGCGTACTAGCGGGAGTGAGTACCGGGGAGCTGTTTTTT. This translates into CASSVLAGVSTGELFF.

A note on this clonotype: Germline is not matched at one junction end, which may reflect a read error. J is TRBJ2-2 and V is TRBV7-7; no definite D call. The CDR3 sequence is 15 residues long. Germline V gene lookup returns CDR1 SSHAT and CDR2 FNYEAQ (reference sequence). The CDR3 coding sequence is TGTGCTAGCAGCCTAAGTGACCAGAACACCGGGGAGCTGTTTTTT. This codes for CASSLSDQNTGELFF.

The chain combines TRBV25-1 with TRBJ2-4; weak D call: TRBD2 (6 bases). Trimming cost V 3 bases and J 1 base, with 10 bases left between them. The germline CDR1 and CDR2 sequences are MGHDK and SYGVNS. The CDR3 loop spans 15 amino acids. CDR3 bases: TGTGCCAGCAGTGATAGTGGGAGGGCCAAAAACATTCAGTACTTC. It codes for CASSDSGRAKNIQYF. Complete variable domain (other parts from reference TRBV25-1 and TRBJ2-4): EADIYQTPRYLVIGTGKKITLECSQTMGHDKMYWYQQDPGMELHLIHYSYGVNSTEKGDLSSESTVSRIRTEHFPLTLESARPSHTSQYLCASSDSGRAKNIQYFGAGTRLSVL.

This chain joins TRBV28 and TRBJ2-3; D could derive from TRBD1 or TRBD2 (6 bases each). The CDR3 sequence is 19 residues long. V lost 4 bases, J lost 1 base, and 24 bases lay in between. Looked up from germline, CDR1 is MDHEN and CDR2 is SYDVKM. In nucleotides, the CDR3 is TGTGCCAGCAGTTATGCGGGACAACTCGCCAGGTTAGGCACAGATACGCAGTATTTT. Protein: CASSYAGQLARLGTDTQYF.

This chain joins TRBV5-6 and TRBJ1-5, with TRBD1 as a possible D gene (5 bases). The CDR3 covers 15 residues. Germline lookup yields CDR1 SGHDT and CDR2 YYEEEE. Trimming stripped 2 bases from V and 2 bases from J, with 11 bases between. The CDR3 coding sequence is TGTGCCAGCAGCTTTTACGGCAGGGGCAATCAGCCCCAGCATTTT. Protein: CASSFYGRGNQPQHF.

This clonotype was counted between two and nine times. The rearrangement links TRBV24-1 to TRBJ2-1; TRBD2 might be the D (6 bases). The CDR3 covers 14 residues. Germline values: CDR1 KGHDR, CDR2 SFDVKD. The V end was cut by 2 bases, the J end by 3 bases, with 7 bases between. This CDR3 is CATSDSGDYNEQFF. The CDR3 region has the DNA TGTGCCACCAGTGATTCGGGAGACTACAATGAGCAGTTCTTC.

This clonotype was seen many times. The chain combines TRBV20-1 with TRBJ2-7; 7 nucleotides align to TRBD2. The length of the CDR3 is 14 residues. Germline trimming cut 0 bases from V and 6 bases from J; bases unmatched to any gene: 8. CDR1 and CDR2 from the germline V gene are DFQATT and SNEGSKA (reference sequence). The CDR3 nucleotides are TGCAGTGCTAGAGATGGGCTAGCGGCTGCCGAGCAGTACTTC. As protein: CSARDGLAAAEQYF.

The chain combines TRBV5-1 with TRBJ2-6; 8 positions agree with TRBD1. CDR1 is SGHRS, CDR2 YFSETQ, per germline. J was trimmed by 0 bases and V by 0 bases; bases with no gene match: 5. The CDR3 spans 18 residues. CDR3 sequence reads: CASSLVTGVRSGANVLTF. The CDR3 DNA reads as TGCGCCAGCAGCTTGGTGACAGGGGTCCGCTCTGGGGCCAACGTCCTGACTTTC.

This clonotype was observed a handful of times. The chain employs TRBV24-1 and TRBJ2-1, with 8 bases identical to TRBD1. After removal of 4 bases from V and 6 bases from J, the junction contained 7 bases not matched to a gene. The CDR3 is made up of 15 amino acids. CDR1 and CDR2 from the germline V gene are KGHDR and SFDVKD. CDR3 region: CATSEFPGGGNEQFF. CDR3 nucleotide sequence: TGTGCCACCAGTGAGTTTCCAGGGGGCGGCAATGAGCAGTTCTTC.

This clonotype has more than one count but fewer than ten. The CDR3 sequence: CASSHGTSGDNEQFF. DNA for the CDR3: TGTGCCAGTAGTCATGGGACTAGCGGGGACAATGAGCAGTTCTTC. V gene TRBV19 combines with J gene TRBJ2-1; 13 nucleotides match TRBD2. There are 15 residues in the CDR3. From germline, CDR1 is LNHDA and CDR2 SQIVND (reference sequence). J gave up 5 bases and V 5 bases, and 3 bases lay outside the gene matches.

The chain is built from TRBV30 and TRBJ1-2; no definite D call. Germline loops: CDR1 GTSNPN, CDR2 SVGIG (reference sequence). The CDR3 sequence is 12 residues long. The V end lost 2 bases, the J end lost 3 bases, and 7 bases lay between the germline ends. The chain's CDR3 is CAWSSSDYGYTF. The CDR3 DNA sequence: TGTGCCTGGAGTAGTTCAGACTATGGCTACACCTTC.

The V gene is TRBV2, the J gene TRBJ2-7, with D tentatively TRBD2 (6 bases). The V and J ends lost 5 bases and 0 bases respectively, with 11 bases between them. CDR1 is SNHLY, CDR2 FYNNEI, per germline. There are 14 residues in the CDR3. CDR3 nucleotide sequence: TGTGCCAGCAGTCAAACCGGGAGCTCCTACGAGCAGTACTTC. It yields the protein CASSQTGSSYEQYF.